This T cell receptor beta chain was sequenced during a study of response to subunit inactivated influenza vaccine. Points from the study as a whole: After each seasonal influenza vaccination, few new T cells are recruited, the authors suggested.

As for this clonotype: No antigen is known for it.

TCRdb passed the RT-PCR reads through MiXCR, listing each CDR3 protein once. The profile covers around 520,000 distinct CDR3 sequences, with about 25% appearing a single time and 1.5% to 2% taken by the ten largest. From germline, CDR1 is MGHRA and CDR2 YSYEKL. The ends lost 3 bases at V and 4 bases at J; junction bases unmatched: 8. CDR3 length: 16 residues. The clonotype was recovered from a man aged 45-65 years who received an inactivated influenza vaccine. The chain couples TRBV4-1 to TRBJ1-4; 7 positions agree with TRBD1. The sequencing here drew on CD4+ T cells sorted from PBMCs, taken 5 days after vaccination. The CDR3 protein is CASSQGQLSRNEKLFF. The CDR3 DNA sequence: TGCGCCAGCAGCCAGGGACAGCTCAGTCGTAATGAAAAACTGTTTTTT.